The 14 T cell receptor beta chains listed next were all sequenced from one sample in a study of T cell changes during pregnancy in multiple sclerosis. Sequenced by immunoSEQ multiplex PCR; TCRdb stores in-frame clones only, minus some. This table has just under 95,000 clones, about 92% appearing once. The input for sequencing was peripheral blood, taken in the first trimester of pregnancy. The source of these receptors is a female donor with multiple sclerosis, enrolled in a pregnancy study.

The chain employs TRBV7-9 and TRBJ2-7, with D tentatively TRBD2 (6 bases). CDR1 is SEHNR, CDR2 FQNEAQ, per germline (reference sequence). The CDR3 is 15 amino acids. V was shortened by 5 bases and J by 3 bases, with 17 bases between the two germline ends. In DNA form, the CDR3 reads TGTGCCAGCAGCCCCCTTTCAGGCGGGGACTACGAGCAGTACTTC. Amino acid sequence: CASSPLSGGDYEQYF.

The V gene is TRBV5-8, the J gene TRBJ1-5; D uncertain. With 0 bases removed from V and 4 bases from J, the gap between germline ends came to 11 bases. Germline lookup yields CDR1 SGHTS and CDR2 YDEGEE. There are 15 residues in the CDR3. The chain's CDR3 is CASSLGQRSNQPQHF. Written as DNA, the CDR3 is TGTGCCAGCAGCTTGGGACAAAGAAGTAATCAGCCCCAGCATTTT.

The chain has TRBV11-2 and TRBJ1-1, with TRBD1 matching 10 bases. V lost 4 bases, J lost 2 bases, and 13 bases stayed unmatched. The CDR3 loop spans 18 amino acids. Germline-derived CDR1 and CDR2 are SGHAT and FQNNGV. The CDR3, as DNA: TGTGCCAGCAGCTGGAGGGTCCGGGACAGGGGAATTAACACTGAAGCTTTCTTT. It translates to CASSWRVRDRGINTEAFF.

The gene calls are TRBV7-6 and TRBJ2-2, with 11 nucleotides matching TRBD1. This CDR3 spans 16 amino acids. Germline V lookup: CDR1 SGHVS, CDR2 FNYEAQ. Germline trimming cut 7 bases from V and 5 bases from J; bases unmatched to any gene: 9. DNA for the CDR3: TGTGCCAGCATCACCCCCGGGACAGGGGGAACCGGGGAGCTGTTTTTT. Amino acids: CASITPGTGGTGELFF. Full variable domain (outside the CDR3, taken from reference TRBV7-6 and TRBJ2-2): GAGVSQSPRYKVTKRGQDVALRCDPISGHVSLYWYRQALGQGPEFLTYFNYEAQQDKSGLPNDRFSAERPEGSISTLTIQRTEQRDSAMYRCASITPGTGGTGELFFGEGSRLTVL.

Only a few counts were recorded for this clone. This chain links TRBV27 with TRBJ2-1; 7 bases are a match to TRBD1. CDR1 is MNHEY, CDR2 SMNVEV, per germline (reference sequence). The CDR3 loop spans 14 amino acids. With 7 bases clipped from V and 3 bases from J, the junction kept 6 bases outside the gene matches. The CDR3, as DNA: TGTGCCAGCACCCGGGGACAGAACTACAATGAGCAGTTCTTC. It specifies CASTRGQNYNEQFF.

The chain combines TRBV5-6 with TRBJ2-1; D uncertain. Trimming shortened V by 5 bases and J by 3 bases, and 6 bases separated the two germline ends. The CDR3 consists of 12 residues. CDR1 SGHDT and CDR2 YYEEEE come from the germline V gene. The CDR3 reads CASSTNYNEQFF. Written as DNA, the CDR3 is TGTGCCAGCAGTACTAACTACAATGAGCAGTTCTTC.

This chain connects TRBV6-5 to TRBJ1-1; D unresolved. CDR1 and CDR2 from the germline V gene are MNHEY and SVGAGI. V was clipped by 2 bases and J by 5 bases, with 9 bases between them. The CDR3 covers 13 residues. CDR3 sequence: CASSYGPGTEAFF. CDR3 in DNA: TGTGCCAGCAGTTACGGACCGGGGACTGAAGCTTTCTTT.

The chain combines TRBV6-4 with TRBJ2-3; D may be TRBD2 (6 bases). CDR1 is MRHNA and CDR2 is SNTAGT in the germline V gene. V was shortened by 5 bases and J by 5 bases, with 17 bases between the two germline ends. The CDR3 length is 15 residues. The CDR3 loop reads CASSPGGPGGDTQYF. The CDR3, as DNA: TGTGCCAGCAGTCCCGGAGGGCCCGGGGGAGATACGCAGTATTTT.

The chain recombines TRBV9 with TRBJ2-3, with TRBD2 matching 8 bases. V was pared by 0 bases and J by 4 bases, with 10 bases of the junction left unmatched. Germline loops: CDR1 SGDLS, CDR2 YYNGEE. There are 17 residues in the CDR3. CDR3 DNA: TGTGCCAGCAGCGTAGGGTCGGGAGGGCCGGGCTCAGATACGCAGTATTTT. This sequence encodes CASSVGSGGPGSDTQYF. The full variable domain, completed using reference TRBV9 and TRBJ2-3, is DSGVTQTPKHLITATGQRVTLRCSPRSGDLSVYWYQQSLDQGLQFLIQYYNGEERAKGNILERFSAQQFPDLHSELNLSSLELGDSALYFCASSVGSGGPGSDTQYFGPGTRLTVL.

The chain couples TRBV4-3 to TRBJ2-7; possibly TRBD1 for D (6 bases). Germline assignment: CDR1 LGHNA and CDR2 YSLEER. The ends were cut back, 0 bases at V and 5 bases at J, with 11 bases in the middle. CDR3 length: 14 residues. CDR3 sequence reads: CASSQDGQGHEQYF. In DNA, the CDR3 is TGCGCCAGCAGCCAAGATGGTCAGGGGCACGAGCAGTACTTC.

The V and J genes are TRBV5-4 and TRBJ2-7, with a tentative D call TRBD2 (5 bases). Germline loops: CDR1 SGHNT, CDR2 YYREEE (reference sequence). Trimming stripped 2 bases from V and 2 bases from J, with 14 bases between. CDR3 length: 15 amino acids. The chain's CDR3 is CASSFPSGGTYEQYF. The CDR3 nucleotides read TGTGCCAGCAGCTTTCCGAGCGGAGGAACCTACGAGCAGTACTTC.

The chain links TRBV6-5 to TRBJ2-5, with a possible D match to TRBD2 (5 bases). V lost 5 bases, J lost 2 bases, and 12 bases lay in between. CDR1 is MNHEY and CDR2 is SVGAGI in the germline V gene. The CDR3 contains 14 residues. CDR3 residues: CASSPSGVQETQYF. In DNA, the CDR3 is TGTGCCAGCAGTCCAAGCGGAGTTCAAGAGACCCAGTACTTC.

The V gene is TRBV15, the J gene TRBJ2-2; tentative D call: TRBD2 (5 bases). The ends were cut back, 3 bases at V and 6 bases at J, with 23 bases in the middle. CDR3 length: 18 amino acids. Germline V gives CDR1 LNHNV, CDR2 YYDKDF (reference sequence). This CDR3 is CATSSLATRRTLPGELFF. The CDR3 region has the DNA TGTGCCACCAGCAGTCTCGCGACTCGGAGGACGCTCCCCGGGGAGCTGTTTTTT.

The rearrangement joins TRBV10-3 to TRBJ2-7; 7 bases line up with TRBD2. Germline V gene lookup returns CDR1 ENHRY and CDR2 SYGVKD. The J segment lost 9 bases and the V segment lost 6 bases, leaving 14 bases of the junction unmatched. The CDR3 is 14 residues long. CDR3: CAIRRWEGKSGQYF. The CDR3 DNA reads TGTGCCATCAGGAGGTGGGAGGGGAAATCGGGGCAGTACTTC.